This TCR beta chain was sequenced for a study of T cell responses to AZD1222 COVID-19 vaccine. The CDR3 consists of 14 residues. Germline V CDR1 and CDR2: SGHRS, YFSETQ. V was clipped by 2 bases and J by 1 base, with 9 bases between them. Notes on the study in general: Reportedly, nearly half the spike-specific TCRs target unmutated variant regions.

To note about this clone: The antigen is unknown.

TCRdb's copy holds only in-frame clones and misses some; the assay was immunoSEQ multiplex PCR. Here the sample spans over 130,000 clones, roughly 92% being singletons. Second doses were pooled across both intervals (about 4 or about 12 weeks). This sequence joins TRBV5-1 and TRBJ1-1; D not resolved. The sequencing here drew on peripheral blood, taken 28 days after the second AZD1222 dose. This clonotype was sampled from an adult who received the AZD1222 COVID-19 vaccine. The CDR3 DNA follows: TGCGCCAGCAGCTTTACGTCGGGGAACACTGAAGCTTTCTTT. Amino acid sequence: CASSFTSGNTEAFF.